This paragraph covers one T cell receptor beta chain sequence. Study members were between about 18 and 100 years old and lived in 24 US regions. Looked up from germline, CDR1 is SQVTM and CDR2 is ANQGSEA. This CDR3 has 12 amino acids. The V gene lost 7 bases and the J gene lost 2 bases, with 11 bases spanning the gap. These data originate in a study of blood T cell repertoires in COVID-19. TCRdb keeps only in-frame clones here, not all; method: immunoSEQ multiplex PCR. Seen here are hundreds of thousands of clones, about nine tenths observed once, and the top ten hold under 3.5%. This receptor was taken from a woman between 45 and 60 years old who had recovered from COVID-19. Sequences were obtained from PBMCs or T cells enriched from blood (not recorded which). The genes are TRBV29-1 and TRBJ1-1; no definite D call. The CDR3 sequence is CSAWALNTEAFF. The CDR3 DNA is TGCAGCGCCTGGGCGTTAAACACTGAAGCTTTCTTT.